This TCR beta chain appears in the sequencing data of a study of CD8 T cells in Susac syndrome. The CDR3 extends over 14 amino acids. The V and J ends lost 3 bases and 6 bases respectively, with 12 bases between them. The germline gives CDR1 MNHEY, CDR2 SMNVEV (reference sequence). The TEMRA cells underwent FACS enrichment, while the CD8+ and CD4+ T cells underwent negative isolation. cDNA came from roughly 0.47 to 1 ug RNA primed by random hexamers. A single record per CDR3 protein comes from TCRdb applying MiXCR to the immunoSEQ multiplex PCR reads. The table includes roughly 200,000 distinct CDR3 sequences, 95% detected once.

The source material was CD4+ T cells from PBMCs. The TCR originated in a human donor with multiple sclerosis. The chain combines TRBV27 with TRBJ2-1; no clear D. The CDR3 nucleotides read TGTGCCAGCAGTTTGGATTGGGCGTCCAATGAGCAGTTCTTC. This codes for CASSLDWASNEQFF.